This T cell receptor beta chain was sequenced during a study of OX40 agonist ivuxolimab in advanced cancers. Study-level information: Ivuxolimab is an agonistic anti-OX40 (CD134) antibody, and patients were treated with it.

The table came from immunoSEQ multiplex PCR; TCRdb's copy has only in-frame clones and leaves some out. The repertoire holds 70,000 to 85,000 clones, with 80% to 85% as singletons. Germline V lookup: CDR1 SGHVS, CDR2 FNYEAQ. The length of the CDR3 is 16 residues. V gave up 6 bases and J gave up 5 bases, with 19 bases separating them. The chain employs TRBV7-6 and TRBJ2-2; D assignment may be TRBD1 or TRBD2 (6 bases each). Sample: CD4+ or CD8+ T cells sorted from blood, taken in a trial of the OX40 agonist ivuxolimab. The receptor was derived from an adult with an advanced solid tumor such as melanoma, head and neck, liver or kidney cancer. CDR3 loop: CASRNVGGDWTGELFF. CDR3 in DNA: TGTGCCAGCAGAAACGTGGGGGGCGATTGGACCGGGGAGCTGTTTTTT.